Listed below are T cell receptor beta chains from one sample, sequenced in a study of cytomegalovirus exposure and HLA in healthy donors. Assay used: immunoSEQ multiplex PCR; TCRdb lists only in-frame clones, some missing. This sample has tens of thousands of clones, with approximately 84% found just once. The sequencing sample was made of PBMCs. These receptors originate from a man aged 50 or older in good health and CMV-seronegative. CDR3s include the opening cysteine and the closing phenylalanine or tryptophan. D genes are given only for firm matches. Clone size is stated in some rows and not others, as once, few, many or a class when expanded.

>.|few|TRBJ2-7|TRBV18
CASSPPNSYYEQYF
TGTGCCAGCTCACCACCAAACAGCTACTACGAGCAGTACTTC
>.|.|TRBJ2-7|TRBV27
CASSSGSYYEQYF
TGTGCCAGCAGTTCCGGGTCTTACTACGAGCAGTACTTC
>TRBD2|.|TRBJ2-4|TRBV9
CASSVDVGGNIQYF
TGTGCCAGCAGCGTAGACGTCGGGGGGAACATTCAGTACTTC
>.|.|TRBJ2-5|TRBV5-1
CASSSGTYREETQYF
TGCGCCAGCAGCTCTGGGACTTATAGGGAAGAGACCCAGTACTTC
>TRBD2|.|TRBJ2-1|TRBV5-1
CASSSGGAAGVNEQFF
TGCGCCAGCAGCTCGGGGGGGGCTGCCGGCGTCAATGAGCAGTTCTTC
>.|.|TRBJ1-1|TRBV9
CASSVGGRGTENTEAFF
TGTGCCAGCAGCGTAGGGGGCAGGGGCACAGAGAACACTGAAGCTTTCTTT
>.|.|TRBJ2-2|TRBV6-1
CASRLDRYTGELFF
TGTGCCAGCAGGCTGGACAGATACACCGGGGAGCTGTTTTTT
>TRBD1|once|TRBJ1-4|TRBV30
CAWRAGGNEKLFF
TGTGCCTGGAGGGCAGGGGGTAATGAAAAACTGTTTTTT
>.|.|TRBJ2-2|TRBV11-1
CASSPRKNTGELFF
TGTGCCAGCAGCCCCAGAAAGAACACCGGGGAGCTGTTTTTT
>TRBD2|once|TRBJ2-4|TRBV14
CASSPLAGGPGIQYF
TGTGCCAGCAGCCCACTAGCGGGGGGGCCGGGCATTCAGTACTTC
>TRBD1|.|TRBJ1-2|TRBV2
CASILKDRAVDGYTF
TGTGCCAGCATCTTGAAGGACAGGGCGGTAGATGGCTACACCTTC
>TRBD2|.|TRBJ2-4|TRBV27
CASSSSGTTKNIQYF
TGTGCCAGCAGTTCTAGCGGGACAACCAAAAACATTCAGTACTTC
>TRBD1|once|TRBJ1-1|TRBV10-2
CASSEWGQGNMNTEAFF
TGCGCCAGCAGTGAGTGGGGACAGGGCAACATGAACACTGAAGCTTTCTTT
>.|.|TRBJ2-2|TRBV27
CASSVTTGELFF
TGTGCCAGCAGTGTTACTACCGGGGAGCTGTTTTTT
>.|.|TRBJ2-5|TRBV7-3
CASSLMARDILETQYF
TGTGCCAGCAGCTTAATGGCCCGGGACATCTTGGAGACCCAGTACTTC
>.|.|TRBJ2-3|TRBV7-8
CASSLTGASTDTQYF
TGTGCCAGCAGCTTGACAGGAGCTAGCACAGATACGCAGTATTTT
>TRBD1|.|TRBJ1-2|TRBV6-5
CASSFGTGLRRGYTF
TGTGCCAGCAGTTTCGGGACAGGGCTTAGGAGGGGCTACACCTTC
>.|.|TRBJ2-1|TRBV7-3
CASSLRRGAYNEQFF
TGTGCCAGCAGCTTAAGGCGGGGAGCCTACAATGAGCAGTTCTTC
>TRBD2|.|TRBJ2-1|TRBV7-3
CASSPLAGGFEQFF
TGTGCCAGCAGCCCACTAGCGGGAGGCTTTGAGCAGTTCTTC
>.|.|TRBJ1-2|TRBV5-4
CASSIDSSSYGYTF
TGTGCCAGCAGCATCGACAGTTCGAGCTATGGCTACACCTTC
>.|.|TRBJ1-1|TRBV6-1
CASSLENWTEAFF
TGTGCCAGCAGTCTAGAAAATTGGACTGAAGCTTTCTTT
>TRBD2|.|TRBJ2-1|TRBV11-2
CASSQEIAGGNEQFF
TGTGCCAGCAGCCAGGAGATAGCGGGGGGAAATGAGCAGTTCTTC
>TRBD2|few|TRBJ2-7|TRBV6-5
CASNLSAGGLLEQYF
TGTGCCAGCAATCTCTCAGCGGGGGGGCTTCTCGAGCAGTACTTC
>.|.|TRBJ1-5|TRBV5-1
CASSPHGGPGNQPQHF
TGCGCCAGCAGCCCCCACGGAGGCCCGGGCAATCAGCCCCAGCATTTT
>TRBD2|.|TRBJ2-1|TRBV5-1
CASSLPTSGGTGNEQFF
TGCGCCAGCAGCCTGCCGACTAGCGGGGGGACGGGTAATGAGCAGTTCTTC
>TRBD1|.|TRBJ2-7|TRBV2
CTSSGQGYEQYF
TGTACCAGCAGCGGACAGGGCTACGAGCAGTACTTC
>TRBD1|.|TRBJ2-7|TRBV27
CASSYGTGVYEQYF
TGTGCCAGCAGTTACGGGACAGGGGTCTACGAGCAGTACTTC
>TRBD2|.|TRBJ2-3|TRBV27
CASNQAGGRTDTQYF
TGTGCCAGCAACCAGGCGGGGGGGCGGACAGATACGCAGTATTTT
>.|.|TRBJ2-5|TRBV5-4
CASSLEGRRGRETQYF
TGTGCCAGCAGCTTGGAGGGTCGGCGGGGGCGTGAGACCCAGTACTTC
>.|.|TRBJ1-5|TRBV9
CASSVAWGDRPQHF
TGTGCCAGCAGCGTAGCGTGGGGCGATCGGCCCCAGCATTTT
>.|.|TRBJ2-7|TRBV7-8
CASRESEQTYEQYF
TGTGCCAGCAGGGAATCCGAACAGACCTACGAGCAGTACTTC
>TRBD2|.|TRBJ2-7|TRBV7-2
CASSLLAGAEQYF
TGTGCCAGCAGTTTACTAGCGGGGGCCGAGCAGTACTTC
>.|.|TRBJ2-1|TRBV10-1
CASSDAGGEQFF
TGCGCCAGCAGTGATGCCGGGGGTGAGCAGTTCTTC
>.|once|TRBJ2-7|TRBV6-6
CASSSRDSYEQYF
TGTGCCAGCAGCTCCCGGGACTCCTACGAGCAGTACTTC
>TRBD2|few|TRBJ2-1|TRBV7-9
CASSSAAGGIVINNEQFF
TGTGCCAGCAGCTCCGCGGCGGGGGGCATCGTTATCAACAATGAGCAGTTCTTC
>.|.|TRBJ1-5|TRBV2
CASSESRVNQPQHF
TGTGCCAGCAGTGAGTCCAGGGTCAATCAGCCCCAGCATTTT
>TRBD2|.|TRBJ2-2|TRBV5-4
CASSFKILAGAGTGELFF
TGTGCCAGCAGCTTCAAAATCCTAGCGGGGGCCGGGACCGGGGAGCTGTTTTTT
>.|.|TRBJ1-2|TRBV19
CASSPWAIANYGYTF
TGTGCCAGTAGTCCTTGGGCGATAGCTAACTATGGCTACACCTTC
>.|.|TRBJ1-5|TRBV5-8
CASSFSKGGISNQPQHF
TGTGCCAGCAGCTTTTCAAAGGGGGGGATTAGCAATCAGCCCCAGCATTTT
>.|.|TRBJ2-7|TRBV18
CASSPRLSGGTYEQYF
TGTGCCAGCTCACCTCGGCTTAGCGGAGGAACATACGAGCAGTACTTC
>.|.|TRBJ1-3|TRBV7-2
CASSIEFPTGNTIYF
TGTGCCAGCAGTATAGAGTTCCCCACTGGAAACACCATATATTTT
>.|.|TRBJ2-1|TRBV5-5
CASSFPAAPEQFF
TGTGCCAGCAGCTTTCCCGCTGCGCCCGAGCAGTTCTTC
>.|few|TRBJ1-5|TRBV2
CASSVRGGQPQHF
TGTGCCAGCAGTGTTCGGGGAGGTCAGCCCCAGCATTTT
>TRBD1|medium-sized|TRBJ1-4|TRBV6-5
CASSFTGGSGEKLFF
TGTGCCAGCAGTTTTACAGGGGGATCGGGTGAAAAACTGTTTTTT
>TRBD2|.|TRBJ2-7|TRBV13
CASSLLLAGGSSSYEQYF
TGTGCCAGCAGCTTACTCCTAGCGGGGGGCTCGAGCTCCTACGAGCAGTACTTC
>.|once|TRBJ2-5|TRBV7-3
CASSPEGGRWETQYF
TGTGCCAGCAGCCCCGAGGGGGGGCGATGGGAGACCCAGTACTTC
>.|few|TRBJ1-6|TRBV5-8
CASSAGGISYNSPLHF
TGTGCCAGCAGCGCCGGGGGGATCTCCTATAATTCACCCCTCCACTTT
>.|.|TRBJ2-7|TRBV5-6
CASSLIQGSMYEQYF
TGTGCCAGCAGCCTAATACAGGGTTCAATGTACGAGCAGTACTTC
>TRBD1|.|TRBJ1-6|TRBV5-1
CASSLDRVDNSPLHF
TGCGCCAGCAGCCTAGACAGGGTGGATAATTCACCCCTCCACTTT
>TRBD2|.|TRBJ2-5|TRBV7-9
CASSLSGVPQETQYF
TGTGCCAGCAGCTTGAGCGGGGTCCCCCAAGAGACCCAGTACTTC
>TRBD1|once|TRBJ2-5|TRBV6-1
CASSERDSWNRKTQYF
TGTGCCAGCAGTGAACGGGACAGTTGGAACAGGAAGACCCAGTACTTC
>.|.|TRBJ1-1|TRBV7-3
CASSADRNTEAFF
TGTGCCAGCAGCGCCGACAGGAACACTGAAGCTTTCTTT
>TRBD1|.|TRBJ2-7|TRBV7-6
CASSLVGQGQYEQYF
TGTGCCAGCAGCTTAGTGGGACAGGGACAGTACGAGCAGTACTTC
>.|once|TRBJ2-7|TRBV15
CATSREVPVGDKPYEQYF
TGTGCCACCAGCAGAGAAGTCCCAGTCGGCGACAAGCCCTACGAGCAGTACTTC
>TRBD1|.|TRBJ2-7|TRBV5-1
CASSSRTGDYEQYF
TGCGCCAGCAGCTCAAGGACAGGGGACTACGAGCAGTACTTC